This TCR beta chain was captured in a study of Ad26.COV2.S vaccination and SARS-CoV-2 variants. Study-wide background: Doses of Ad26.COV2.S were injected into muscle once or twice, 56 days apart.

Assay used: immunoSEQ multiplex PCR; TCRdb lists only in-frame clones, some missing. The sample gives around 250,000 clones, roughly 85% of which show up once; about 2.8% is in the top ten. Treatment described: 15 to 20 received Ad26.COV2.S at low or high dose, single or two shots; 5 received placebo; per-sample allocation not given. The study sampled participants on day 63 after the first vaccine or placebo injection. This adult donor, from Boston, was 18-55 years old. Germline V CDR1 and CDR2: MNHEY, SMNVEV (reference sequence). The CDR3 has 15 amino acids. V was cut by 2 bases and J by 0 bases, with 11 bases left in between. Whole-study results and caveats: Substantial breadth was reported for post-vaccination spike-specific CD8+ and CD4+ T cells. Possible underestimation of total T cell responses by the TCR breadth and depth analyses was noted.

As to this clone: Its matching antigen is unknown.

The material was peripheral blood, obtained in a trial of Ad26.COV2.S vaccine versus placebo. The chain couples TRBV27 to TRBJ2-7; the D gene is possibly TRBD2 (5 bases). This TCR derives from a person aged 18-65 years who received the Ad26.COV2.S COVID-19 vaccine or a placebo. DNA of the CDR3: TGTGCCAGCAGTTTAGCGGGTGGCAGCTCCTACGAGCAGTACGTC. The encoded protein is CASSLAGGSSYEQYV.